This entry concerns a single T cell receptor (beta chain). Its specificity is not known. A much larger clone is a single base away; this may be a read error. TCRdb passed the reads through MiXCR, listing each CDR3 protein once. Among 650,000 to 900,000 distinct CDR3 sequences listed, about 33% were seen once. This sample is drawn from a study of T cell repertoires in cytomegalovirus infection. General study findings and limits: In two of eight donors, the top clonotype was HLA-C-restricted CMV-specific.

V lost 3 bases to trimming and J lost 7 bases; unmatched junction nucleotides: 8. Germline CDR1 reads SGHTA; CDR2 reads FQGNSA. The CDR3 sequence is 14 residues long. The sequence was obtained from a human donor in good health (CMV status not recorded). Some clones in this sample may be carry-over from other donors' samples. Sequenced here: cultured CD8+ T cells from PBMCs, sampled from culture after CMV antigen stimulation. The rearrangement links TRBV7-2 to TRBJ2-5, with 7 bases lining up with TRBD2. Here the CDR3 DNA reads TGTGCCAGCAGCTTTATCCTAGCGGAAGCGACCCAGTACTTC. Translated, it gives CASSFILAEATQYF.